Below are 31 T cell receptor beta chains sequenced from a single sample in a study of T cell repertoires in cytomegalovirus infection. TCRdb re-called the reads with MiXCR, one entry per CDR3 protein. The sample shows 400,000 or so distinct CDR3 sequences, 15% to 20% of them seen only once. The source material was PBMCs. These receptor sequences come from a human donor in good health (CMV status not recorded). Some clones in this sample may be carry-over from other donors' samples.

This clonotype was detected many times. The chain employs TRBV7-6 and TRBJ2-5; no clear D. The CDR3 contains 14 residues. CDR1 and CDR2 (germline): SGHVS, FNYEAQ. Trimming took 0 bases from V and 5 from J, leaving 10 bases between them. The CDR3 sequence: CASSLADAGETQYF. CDR3 sequence (DNA): TGTGCCAGCAGCTTAGCGGATGCTGGTGAGACCCAGTACTTC.

Ten or more counts support this clonotype. The chain joins TRBV7-2 to TRBJ2-1; 7 bases are shared with TRBD2. This CDR3 spans 16 amino acids. In germline, CDR1 is SGHTA, CDR2 FQGNSA. V lost 5 bases, J lost 8 bases, and 15 bases stayed unmatched. The CDR3 sequence: CASSPWRSGAPDEQFF. CDR3 coding DNA: TGTGCCAGCAGCCCCTGGAGGAGCGGGGCCCCGGATGAGCAGTTCTTC.

This sequence joins TRBV12-3 or TRBV12-4 and TRBJ2-1; D is possibly TRBD1 (6 bases). The CDR3 is 12 residues long. With 3 bases removed from V and 14 bases from J, the gap between germline ends came to 14 bases. The CDR3 DNA is TGTGCCAGCAGTTTTGGGGGCATACCCGAGTTCTTC. Translating gives CASSFGGIPEFF.

This clonotype was seen ten or more times. The CDR3 loop is CASSLGRAHSYEQYF. CDR3 bases: TGTGCCAGCAGCTTAGGGAGAGCACACTCCTACGAGCAGTACTTC. The chain has TRBV7-9 and TRBJ2-7; no clear D. Looked up from germline, CDR1 is SEHNR and CDR2 is FQNEAQ (reference sequence). V was cut by 1 base and J by 0 bases, with 10 bases left in between. This CDR3 is 15 amino acids long. The entire variable domain, with the rest obtained from reference TRBV7-9 and TRBJ2-7, is as follows: DTGVSQNPRHKITKRGQNVTFRCDPISEHNRLYWYRQTLGQGPEFLTYFQNEAQLEKSRLLSDRFSAERPKGSFSTLEIQRTEQGDSAMYLCASSLGRAHSYEQYFGPGTRLTVT.

This clonotype was seen a handful of times. The chain employs TRBV7-9 and TRBJ2-7; 10 nucleotides match TRBD2. V was clipped by 1 base and J by 5 bases; unmatched bases: 5. The CDR3 is 15 residues long. In germline, CDR1 is SEHNR, CDR2 FQNEAQ (reference sequence). DNA of the CDR3: TGTGCCAGCAGCTTAGTGCTAGCGGGAGAGGACGAGCAGTACTTC. Amino acids: CASSLVLAGEDEQYF.

The chain links TRBV12-3 or TRBV12-4 to TRBJ1-1; no firm D call. The CDR3 is made up of 13 amino acids. V lost 7 bases to trimming and J lost 1 base, with 10 bases between them. CDR3 amino acids: CASILRANTEAFF. CDR3 coding DNA: TGTGCCAGCATCCTCAGAGCGAACACTGAAGCTTTCTTT.

This clonotype came up many times. This chain joins TRBV7-2 and TRBJ1-6; D is perhaps TRBD1 (5 bases). The CDR3 is 17 amino acids. The V end lost 1 base, the J end lost 10 bases, and 20 bases lay between the germline ends. Germline V lookup: CDR1 SGHTA, CDR2 FQGNSA. The CDR3 sequence: CASSLEARAGTRSPLHF. The CDR3 nucleotides are TGTGCCAGCAGCTTAGAGGCCCGGGCGGGGACTCGGTCACCCCTCCACTTT.

The CDR3 coding sequence is TGTGCCAGCAGTATGGACAGGGGGGAATACAATGAGCAGTTCTTC. Translation: CASSMDRGEYNEQFF. This chain joins TRBV12-3 or TRBV12-4 and TRBJ2-1, with 10 bases that match TRBD1. The CDR3 sequence is 15 residues long. Trimming at V came to 5 bases and at J to 4 bases, leaving 5 bases not matched to a gene.

There are a few counts of this clonotype. The chain combines TRBV20-1 with TRBJ1-5; D is unresolved. The length of the CDR3 is 15 residues. Deletions cut 0 bases from V and 4 bases from J, with 13 bases between. The germline V gene has CDR1 DFQATT and CDR2 SNEGSKA (reference sequence). The CDR3: CSARDRVGGNQPQHF. CDR3 nucleotides: TGCAGTGCTAGAGACCGTGTGGGTGGAAATCAGCCCCAGCATTTT.

The sample holds a few counts of this clonotype. This chain connects TRBV6-6 to TRBJ2-5; 7 bases match TRBD1. Germline assignment: CDR1 MNHNY and CDR2 SVGAGI (reference sequence). After removal of 5 bases from V and 5 bases from J, the junction contained 8 bases not matched to a gene. The CDR3 is 14 residues long. CDR3 bases: TGTGCCAGCAGTGATTCAGGGGGACGGGAGACCCAGTACTTC. It specifies CASSDSGGRETQYF.

CDR3 sequence (DNA): TGCAGTGCTAAAAAGGGGGAGGTTACCGGGGAGCTGTTTTTT. Amino acids: CSAKKGEVTGELFF. This chain connects TRBV20-1 to TRBJ2-2; D is possibly TRBD1 or TRBD2 (6 bases each). V was clipped by 4 bases and J by 5 bases, with 14 bases between them. This CDR3 is 14 amino acids long. CDR1 and CDR2 from the germline V gene are DFQATT and SNEGSKA (reference sequence).

This chain links TRBV28 with TRBJ1-2; D is unresolved. V dropped 7 bases and J dropped 0 bases, with 12 bases sitting between them. Per germline, CDR1 MDHEN and CDR2 SYDVKM. CDR3 length: 14 residues. CDR3 loop: CASTSTGANYGYTF. CDR3 DNA: TGTGCCAGCACCTCGACGGGAGCTAACTATGGCTACACCTTC.

Ten or more counts support this clonotype. This chain uses TRBV7-9 with TRBJ2-7; a possible D gene is TRBD2 (5 bases). Deletions cut 0 bases from V and 5 bases from J, with 11 bases between. This CDR3 is built from 14 residues. Germline V CDR1 and CDR2: SEHNR, FQNEAQ (reference sequence). For the CDR3, the DNA is TGTGCCAGCAGCTTAGCGGGAGCAAGCCACGAGCAGTACTTC. It specifies CASSLAGASHEQYF.

This clonotype was seen a few times. The chain is built from TRBV6-1 and TRBJ2-5; D remains ambiguous. The germline V gene has CDR1 MNHNS and CDR2 SASEGT. Trimming shortened V by 1 base and J by 7 bases, and 7 bases separated the two germline ends. The CDR3 extends over 12 amino acids. The CDR3 reads CASSEEAPTQYF. As DNA, the CDR3 is TGTGCCAGCAGTGAAGAGGCTCCGACCCAGTACTTC.

The table lists this clonotype with a few counts. This chain connects TRBV9 to TRBJ2-5; D is ambiguous. Trimming cost V 0 bases and J 1 base, with 10 bases left between them. Looked up from germline, CDR1 is SGDLS and CDR2 is YYNGEE. The CDR3 runs to 15 residues. CDR3 bases: TGTGCCAGCAGCGTAGGTTCCCCAGTCCAAGAGACCCAGTACTTC. Translating gives CASSVGSPVQETQYF. The full variable domain, its missing parts supplied by reference TRBV9 and TRBJ2-5, is DSGVTQTPKHLITATGQRVTLRCSPRSGDLSVYWYQQSLDQGLQFLIQYYNGEERAKGNILERFSAQQFPDLHSELNLSSLELGDSALYFCASSVGSPVQETQYFGPGTRLLVL.

V and J are TRBV5-1 and TRBJ2-1; 9 bases match TRBD2. V trimming: 7 bases; J trimming: 2 bases; junction bases outside the gene matches: 10. Germline V gene data show CDR1 as SGHRS and CDR2 as YFSETQ. The CDR3 totals 16 residues. CDR3 nucleotides: TGCGCCAGCGCTCCCCTTCTAGCGGGGCCCTACAATGAGCAGTTCTTC. It codes for CASAPLLAGPYNEQFF.

This clonotype was observed at least ten times. The CDR3 nucleotides are TGTGCCAGCAGCTTAACGAGGGGGCGCGTGGGGGCCAACGTCCTGACTTTC. This codes for CASSLTRGRVGANVLTF. The rearrangement joins TRBV7-9 to TRBJ2-6; 7 positions match TRBD1. This CDR3 region has 17 residues. The germline CDR1 and CDR2 sequences are SEHNR and FQNEAQ (reference sequence). Trimming cost V 2 bases and J 4 bases; bases outside gene matches: 8.

This clonotype was counted at least ten times. V and J are TRBV12-3 or TRBV12-4 and TRBJ2-1; the match to TRBD2 covers 7 bases. Trimming took 3 bases from V and 6 from J; bases not matched to a gene: 2. The length of the CDR3 is 13 residues. The CDR3 here is CASSFPGGNEQFF. In DNA form, the CDR3 reads TGTGCCAGCAGTTTCCCGGGAGGCAATGAGCAGTTCTTC.

The chain is built from TRBV2 and TRBJ2-1; no reliable D call. Germline lookup yields CDR1 SNHLY and CDR2 FYNNEI. The CDR3 covers 13 residues. V was shortened by 5 bases and J by 5 bases, with 10 bases between the two germline ends. The CDR3 spells CASSRWPDNEQFF. DNA of the CDR3: TGTGCCAGCAGTAGGTGGCCTGACAATGAGCAGTTCTTC.

This clonotype was seen ten or more times. V usage is TRBV7-9 and J usage is TRBJ1-6, with D possibly TRBD1 on 5 matching bases. The V end was cut by 2 bases, the J end by 5 bases, with 7 bases between. The length of the CDR3 is 14 residues. Germline V CDR1 and CDR2: SEHNR, FQNEAQ (reference sequence). The CDR3 spells CASSLMTDNSPLHF. The CDR3 DNA reads TGTGCCAGCAGCTTAATGACAGATAATTCACCCCTCCACTTT.

This clonotype was seen more than once but under ten times. The V gene is TRBV4-3, the J gene TRBJ1-6; D not certain. CDR1 is LGHNA and CDR2 is YSLEER in the germline V gene. CDR3 length: 15 amino acids. The V end lost 4 bases, the J end lost 9 bases, and 16 bases lay between the germline ends. CDR3 in DNA: TGCGCCAGCAGCCCGCAAAGAGAACAAGGTTCACCCCTCCACTTT. Translation: CASSPQREQGSPLHF.

The chain has TRBV2 and TRBJ2-1, with 9 nucleotides matching TRBD2. The CDR3 contains 11 residues. CDR1 is SNHLY and CDR2 is FYNNEI in the germline V gene. Trimming removed 4 bases from V and 14 bases from J; junction bases left unmatched: 3. CDR3: CASSAASGEFF. The CDR3, as DNA: TGTGCCAGCAGTGCGGCTAGCGGGGAGTTCTTC.

The V and J genes are TRBV2 and TRBJ2-2, with D possibly called TRBD1 or TRBD2 (5 bases each). The CDR3 runs to 14 residues. Germline V lookup: CDR1 SNHLY, CDR2 FYNNEI. V dropped 8 bases and J dropped 1 base, with 11 bases sitting between them. CDR3 sequence reads: CASSREKNTGELFF. The CDR3 region has the DNA TGTGCCAGCTCCAGGGAGAAGAACACCGGGGAGCTGTTTTTT.

The sample holds many counts of this clonotype. The chain carries TRBV6-2 or TRBV6-3 and TRBJ2-5; D remains unclear. CDR3 length: 12 amino acids. Trimming took 8 bases from V and 2 from J, leaving 9 bases between them. From germline, CDR1 is MNHEY and CDR2 SVGEGT. Here the CDR3 DNA reads TGTGCCAGCGGCAGGACGCAAGAGACCCAGTACTTC. It specifies CASGRTQETQYF.

The sample holds many counts of this clonotype. The V and J genes are TRBV7-4 and TRBJ2-7; D is ambiguous. The CDR3 has 12 amino acids. Germline-derived CDR1 and CDR2 are SGHVT and SQSDAQ. V lost 1 base, J lost 3 bases, and 4 bases lay in between. CDR3 amino acids: CASSLGDYEQYF. CDR3 in DNA: TGTGCCAGCAGCTTAGGGGACTACGAGCAGTACTTC.

The chain employs TRBV7-6 and TRBJ2-5, with 7 bases lining up with TRBD1. V gave up 4 bases and J gave up 4 bases; unmatched junction bases: 6. Germline loops: CDR1 SGHVS, CDR2 FNYEAQ. The CDR3 covers 14 residues. CDR3 region: CASSSQTGLETQYF. The CDR3 DNA is TGTGCCAGCAGCTCCCAGACAGGGTTAGAGACCCAGTACTTC.

The chain joins TRBV12-3 or TRBV12-4 to TRBJ2-5; no definite D call. The CDR3 contains 14 residues. V lost 3 bases to trimming and J lost 4 bases, with 12 bases between them. CDR3 sequence (DNA): TGTGCCAGCAGTTTCCCTCAGAACGCAGAGACCCAGTACTTC. Protein: CASSFPQNAETQYF.

V is TRBV6-2 or TRBV6-3 and J is TRBJ1-2, with 7 bases fitting TRBD1. In germline, CDR1 is MNHEY, CDR2 SVGEGT. The junction had 13 bases not matched to a gene; V was cut back by 6 bases and J by 3 bases. The CDR3 sequence is 16 residues long. The CDR3 DNA sequence: TGTGCCAGCAGAGCTATACAGGGGCATCGGGACTATGGCTACACCTTC. This gives the protein CASRAIQGHRDYGYTF.

The rearrangement joins TRBV6-6 to TRBJ2-3, with 9 bases matching TRBD1. Germline-derived CDR1 and CDR2 are MNHNY and SVGAGI (reference sequence). V lost 7 bases to trimming and J lost 7 bases; unmatched junction nucleotides: 6. CDR3 size: 13 residues. The DNA of the CDR3 is TGTGCCAGCACCCCGGACAGGGGCAATACGCAGTATTTT. Protein product: CASTPDRGNTQYF.

The V call is TRBV18, the J call TRBJ2-7; tentatively, D is TRBD1 or TRBD2 (5 bases each). Trimming stripped 5 bases from V and 2 bases from J, with 13 bases between. The CDR3 has 14 residues. Germline-derived CDR1 and CDR2 are KGHSH and LQKENI. Here the CDR3 reads CASSSGTTTYEQYF. CDR3 DNA: TGTGCCAGCTCATCCGGGACGACTACCTACGAGCAGTACTTC.

This clonotype showed up many times. This chain joins TRBV7-8 and TRBJ2-3; D is ambiguous. The length of the CDR3 is 15 residues. Trimming stripped 7 bases from V and 3 bases from J, with 17 bases between. CDR1 and CDR2 (germline): SGHVS, FQNEAQ. Here the CDR3 reads CASTPTGGQTDTQYF. CDR3 nucleotide sequence: TGTGCCAGCACTCCGACGGGCGGCCAAACAGATACGCAGTATTTT.